The clone carrying this T cell receptor beta chain was observed at least ten times. This sample is part of a study of T cells in Graves' hyperthyroidism and ophthalmopathy. Study overall: At initial diagnosis, before any treatment had begun, peripheral blood was obtained.

Per the germline V gene, CDR1 is MNHEY and CDR2 is SMNVEV (reference sequence). The CDR3 sequence is 14 residues long. V was pared by 2 bases and J by 3 bases, with 11 bases between. RNA transcripts yielded amplified TCR beta CDR3 regions. The HTBI primer set served for first-round RT-PCR of the TCR CDR3. TCRdb reprocessed the multiplex PCR reads with MiXCR, giving one entry per CDR3 protein. The sample records about 620,000 distinct CDR3 sequences, 15% to 20% being singletons. A lack of ophthalmopathy progression within 18 months defined stable Graves' hyperthyroidism. Newly diagnosed patients aged 18 to 65 had hyperthyroidism of under 2 months' duration.

V and J are TRBV27 and TRBJ2-7, with D unresolved. Sequencing input: blood. This clonotype was obtained from a woman aged 25 to 39 with Graves' hyperthyroidism. The CDR3 loop reads CASSLNTQYYEQYF. CDR3 coding DNA: TGTGCCAGCAGTTTAAACACACAGTACTACGAGCAGTACTTC.